This T cell receptor beta chain was profiled in a study of tumor and adjacent non-tumor tissue in lung cancer listed by TCRdb under 2018. For context, the study as a whole: Of the cohort, roughly 12 patients had adenocarcinoma, 2 had squamous cell carcinoma and 1 had small cell lung cancer. Sequencing generated a total of around 120 million productive TCRbeta reads, averaging about 4.17 million reads per sample. TCRbeta CDR3 sequencing was performed on fewer than 35 paired specimens, with one tumor sample and one normal lung sample collected per patient. Among the approximately 15 patients, ages ranged from about 31 to 80 years, about 10 were men and 5 were women, and disease was TNM stage I to III. The study compared bulk TCRbeta repertoires between lung tumor tissue and matched distant non-tumor lung tissue from 15 or so lung cancer patients.

Many counts were recorded for this clonotype. Its antigen is still unknown. Qualities for individual bases were not recorded, and no much larger clone is one base off. The junction shows trimming of 2 bases on V and 7 bases on J, plus 13 bases between the germline ends. From the cysteine through the phenylalanine, the CDR3 covers 14 amino acids. Only CDR3 DNA is held: 42 bases, read in frame from base 1. The CDR1 and CDR2 encoded by the germline V gene (reference sequence) are SGHNT and YYREEE. Overall results and qualifications from the work: The sequencing platform is not named in the methods, and unique molecular identifiers are not mentioned. Younger patients had significantly higher TCR diversity, and higher tumor TCR diversity was associated with shorter overall and disease-free survival. Peripheral blood was not sequenced, so blood TCRbeta repertoires were not examined in the lung cancer patients of the study. The cohort had only 15 patients, and the authors noted that larger samples and more detailed clinical data are needed. Tumor tissue showed significantly greater TCR diversity (inverse Simpson) than normal lung tissue (roughly 430 vs 170, P = 0.0075, Mann-Whitney U test). The top 100 clones accounted for a significantly larger cumulative portion of the repertoire in normal lung than in tumor tissue.

The library was produced with multiplex PCR. This sample was sequenced with an Illumina HiSeq 2500. TCRbeta libraries were constructed through three rounds of nested PCR with primers (Table S4) according to protocols adapted from ARM-PCR. PCR products of 200-500 bp were gel-excised and purified with the QIAquick gel extraction kit before sequencing. Per the authors' processing: Reads were cleaned using Trimmomatic, were merged into complete CDR3 sequences using FLASH, and were assigned to V(D)J germline segments using MiTCR. VDJtools was used to compute clonal diversity as the inverse Simpson's index. In-frame sequences without a premature stop codon were defined as productive reads. TCRdb reworked the public reads: Q25 trimming with fastp, MiXCR clone assembly, productive beta chains retained. Each entry is one CDR3 protein sequence, shown with its most common DNA and genes. V and J calls and clone size were set by TCRdb, not the authors. In all, the sample holds about 98,000 distinct CDR3 sequences, and 80% of those were seen once. The top ten clones comprise less than 40% of the sample.

RNA was extracted from bulk unsorted tissue and checked for quality with a NanoDrop ND-1000 and an Agilent 2100. The normal lung samples consisted of distant non-tumor tissue collected more than 3 cm from the tumor edge. Donors were newly diagnosed lung cancer patients admitted for thoracic surgery in China between August and November 2014, without prior chemotherapy. The study excluded patients who had received radiotherapy or chemotherapy before or who had another cancer at the same time. Surgical tissue pieces of about 1-2.1 cm3 were preserved in RNAlater solution and stored at -80 °C until use.

The clonotype was recovered from a man aged 55 to 70 with small cell lung cancer. The sequenced sample was distant non-tumor lung tissue. The sequence joins TRBV5-4 to TRBJ2-1; the D gene is not confidently resolved. The base sequence is TGTGCCAGCAGCTTTATGAAAGAGAATAATGAGCAGTTCTTC. It is translated as CASSFMKENNEQFF.